This TCR beta chain is drawn from a study of cytomegalovirus exposure and HLA in healthy donors. Findings of the study overall: For TCR beta chains, V- and J-gene trimming was later linked to a missense DCLRE1C variant. The likely explanation for a cluster of highly shared sequence variants was sequencing artifact. Among the CMV-associated chains, three were confirmed in vitro as specific for CMV antigens.

This clone came up a few times. Its specificity is not known. PCR involved 60 Vbeta and 13 Jbeta primers. Sequenced by immunoSEQ multiplex PCR; TCRdb stores in-frame clones only, minus some. The sample has 250,000 to 300,000 clones, about nine tenths seen once; the top ten hold approximately 1.5%. This CDR3 has 14 amino acids. Germline V lookup: CDR1 MRHNA, CDR2 SNTAGT. J lost 1 base, V lost 5 bases, and 2 bases had no gene match. The sequence came from a girl aged 2 to 9 in good health and CMV-seronegative. The sequencing sample was made of PBMCs. This chain links TRBV6-4 with TRBJ2-3; TRBD2 agrees at 8 bases. CDR3 nucleotides: TGTGCCAGCAGTACTAGCGGAGGCACAGATACGCAGTATTTT. Translating gives CASSTSGGTDTQYF.